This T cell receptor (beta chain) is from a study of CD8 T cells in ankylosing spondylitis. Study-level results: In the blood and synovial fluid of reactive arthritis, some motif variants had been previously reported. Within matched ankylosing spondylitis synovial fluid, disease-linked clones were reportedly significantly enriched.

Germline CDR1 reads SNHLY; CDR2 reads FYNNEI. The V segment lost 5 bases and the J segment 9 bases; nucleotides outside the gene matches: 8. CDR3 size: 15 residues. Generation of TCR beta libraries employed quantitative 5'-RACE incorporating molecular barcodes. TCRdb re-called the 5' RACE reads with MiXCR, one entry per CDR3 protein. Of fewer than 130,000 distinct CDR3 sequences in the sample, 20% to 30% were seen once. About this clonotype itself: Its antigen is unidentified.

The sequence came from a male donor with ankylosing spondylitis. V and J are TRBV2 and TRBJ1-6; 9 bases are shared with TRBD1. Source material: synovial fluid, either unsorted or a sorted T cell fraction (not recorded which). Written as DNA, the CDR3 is TGTGCCAGCAGTCAAACGGACAGGGGTGGTTCACCCCTCCACTTT. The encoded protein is CASSQTDRGGSPLHF.